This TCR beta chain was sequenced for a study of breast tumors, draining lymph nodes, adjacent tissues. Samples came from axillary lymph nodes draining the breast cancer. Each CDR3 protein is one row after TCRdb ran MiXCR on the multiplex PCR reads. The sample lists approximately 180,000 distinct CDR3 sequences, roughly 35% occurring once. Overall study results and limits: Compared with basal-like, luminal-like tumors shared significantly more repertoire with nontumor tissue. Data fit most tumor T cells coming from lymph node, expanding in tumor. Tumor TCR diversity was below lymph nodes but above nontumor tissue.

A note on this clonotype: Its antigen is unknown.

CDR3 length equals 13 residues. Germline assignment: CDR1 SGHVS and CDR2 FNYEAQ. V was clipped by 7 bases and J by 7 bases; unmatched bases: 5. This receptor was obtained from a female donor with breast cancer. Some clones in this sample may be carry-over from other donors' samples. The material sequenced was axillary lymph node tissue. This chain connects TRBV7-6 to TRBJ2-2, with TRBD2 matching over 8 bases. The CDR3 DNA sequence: TGTGCCAGCAAAGCGGGAGTGGTCGGGGAGCTGTTTTTT. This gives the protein CASKAGVVGELFF.